The 27 T cell receptor beta chains below all came from one sample that was sequenced in a study of T cell repertoires and Cas9 in healthy adults. Repertoires were generated with immunoSEQ multiplex PCR, while TCRdb's copy carries only in-frame clones and drops some. The data contain about 14,000 clones, roughly nine tenths of them singletons. The sequencing sample was made of Tregs (CD4+, CD25+, CD127-, CD137-, CD154-) from PBMCs; culture status not recorded. These receptors were obtained from a human donor in good health.

The genes are TRBV11-2 and TRBJ2-6; D is possibly TRBD1 or TRBD2 (5 bases each). CDR3 length: 19 residues. Germline V gene lookup returns CDR1 SGHAT and CDR2 FQNNGV. The V gene lost 3 bases and the J gene lost 0 bases, with 18 bases spanning the gap. The CDR3 nucleotides are TGTGCCAGCAGCTTCGGGGTGGGGGTCCGGACCTCTGGGGCCAACGTCCTGACTTTC. Residues: CASSFGVGVRTSGANVLTF.

The chain joins TRBV18 to TRBJ2-1, with D maybe TRBD2 (5 bases). CDR1 and CDR2 from the germline V gene are KGHSH and LQKENI. V was pared by 3 bases and J by 5 bases, with 17 bases between. CDR3 size: 16 residues. The chain's CDR3 is CASSPLANWGDNEQFF. CDR3 sequence (DNA): TGTGCCAGCTCACCCTTAGCGAACTGGGGTGACAATGAGCAGTTCTTC.

The chain's CDR3 is CASSLDLLGNEQFF. CDR3 in DNA: TGTGCCAGCAGCTTAGATTTGCTAGGCAATGAGCAGTTCTTC. The rearrangement links TRBV11-2 to TRBJ2-1; D uncertain. The CDR3 loop spans 14 amino acids. Between the trimmed V and J ends, which lost 0 bases and 6 bases, there was a span of 9 bases. Germline lookup yields CDR1 SGHAT and CDR2 FQNNGV.

The chain has TRBV30 and TRBJ1-1; 7 nucleotides match TRBD1. V lost 3 bases and J lost 6; bases outside the gene matches: 13. The CDR3 is 15 residues long. The germline gives CDR1 GTSNPN, CDR2 SVGIG (reference sequence). CDR3 nucleotides: TGTGCCTGGAGGGGGGACAGAAAGATTAGGGCTGAAGCTTTCTTT. Amino acid sequence: CAWRGDRKIRAEAFF. The entire variable domain, with the rest obtained from reference TRBV30 and TRBJ1-1, is as follows: SQTIHQWPATLVQPVGSPLSLECTVEGTSNPNLYWYRQAAGRGLQLLFYSVGIGQISSEVPQNLSASRPQDRQFILSSKKLLLSDSGFYLCAWRGDRKIRAEAFFGQGTRLTVV.

A single count supports this clone. V usage is TRBV11-3 and J usage is TRBJ2-3, with TRBD2 matching over 12 bases. The ends lost 4 bases at V and 2 bases at J; junction bases unmatched: 4. The CDR3 runs to 16 residues. Germline V lookup: CDR1 SGHNT, CDR2 YENEEA. The CDR3 region is CASSSRTSGVTDTQYF. The CDR3 DNA is TGTGCCAGCAGCTCGAGGACTAGCGGGGTCACAGATACGCAGTATTTT.

The chain links TRBV10-3 to TRBJ1-2; the D gene is possibly TRBD1 (5 bases). The CDR3 length is 13 residues. V was trimmed by 7 bases and J by 5 bases, leaving 14 bases between them. Germline V gives CDR1 ENHRY, CDR2 SYGVKD. The CDR3 loop reads CAITPTDSYGYTF. The CDR3 DNA sequence: TGTGCCATCACTCCGACCGACAGTTATGGCTACACCTTC.

The chain carries TRBV19 and TRBJ1-2; TRBD1 matches at 7 bases. Germline CDR1 is LNHDA and CDR2 is SQIVND (reference sequence). The CDR3 is 14 amino acids. V was clipped by 7 bases and J by 4 bases; unmatched bases: 9. The DNA of the CDR3 is TGTGCCAGTACCACGTGGGGACAGCTCTATGGCTACACCTTC. Translation: CASTTWGQLYGYTF.

The V call is TRBV2, the J call TRBJ2-5; D gene ambiguous. The CDR3 extends over 12 amino acids. V dropped 4 bases and J dropped 4 bases, with 7 bases sitting between them. The germline V gene encodes CDR1 SNHLY and CDR2 FYNNEI. Written as DNA, the CDR3 is TGTGCCAGCAGTGTGAAGGGAGAGACCCAGTACTTC. Its protein is CASSVKGETQYF.

V and J are TRBV5-4 and TRBJ2-4, with a tentative D call TRBD2 (5 bases). The germline V gene has CDR1 SGHNT and CDR2 YYREEE (reference sequence). The CDR3 runs 16 residues. Trimming removed 4 bases at V and 0 bases at J, with 14 bases between. Here the CDR3 reads CASSPGSVLAKNIQYF. Here the CDR3 DNA reads TGTGCCAGCAGCCCGGGGTCGGTTCTAGCCAAAAACATTCAGTACTTC.

On this clone itself: Other DNA sequences of this sample code for an identical CDR3. The genes are TRBV6-5 and TRBJ1-1; a possible D gene is TRBD1 (5 bases). The CDR3 is made up of 14 amino acids. Germline assignment: CDR1 MNHEY and CDR2 SVGAGI. V was cut by 0 bases and J by 5 bases, with 10 bases left in between. CDR3 sequence reads: CASSYSWGRTEAFF. DNA for the CDR3: TGTGCCAGCAGTTACTCATGGGGGAGGACTGAAGCTTTCTTT.

V usage is TRBV19 and J usage is TRBJ2-1, with TRBD2 matching 9 bases. The length of the CDR3 is 16 residues. With V trimmed by 5 bases and J by 2 bases, 7 bases remained unmatched. In germline, CDR1 is LNHDA, CDR2 SQIVND (reference sequence). The CDR3 DNA is TGTGCCAGTAGTCCCCTCAGACTAGCGGCCTACAATGAGCAGTTCTTC. Its protein is CASSPLRLAAYNEQFF.

V usage is TRBV7-9 and J usage is TRBJ2-3, with 10 bases lining up with TRBD2. Germline-derived CDR1 and CDR2 are SEHNR and FQNEAQ (reference sequence). The CDR3 length is 18 residues. Trimming cost V 3 bases and J 4 bases; bases outside gene matches: 13. The DNA of the CDR3 is TGTGCCAGCAGCTTGTCGTTAAGCGGGAGGGCCGCTGCAGATACGCAGTATTTT. Translation: CASSLSLSGRAAADTQYF.

This chain joins TRBV6-5 and TRBJ2-1; 9 bases fit TRBD2. The CDR3 is made up of 15 amino acids. Germline assignment: CDR1 MNHEY and CDR2 SVGAGI. V trimming: 2 bases; J trimming: 7 bases; junction bases outside the gene matches: 6. CDR3 sequence (DNA): TGTGCCAGCAGTTACGAAAGCGGGGGGAGGAATGAGCAGTTCTTC. As protein: CASSYESGGRNEQFF.

The rearrangement links TRBV18 to TRBJ2-5; the match to TRBD1 covers 7 bases. There are 15 residues in the CDR3. Germline trimming cut 3 bases from V and 1 base from J; bases unmatched to any gene: 5. CDR1 is KGHSH and CDR2 is LQKENI in the germline V gene. In DNA, the CDR3 is TGTGCCAGCTCACCTCTAAGGGGGCCCCAAGAGACCCAGTACTTC. Protein sequence: CASSPLRGPQETQYF.

The CDR3 bases are TGTGCCAGCAGGTGGCGGGGGGGAGCCATTGACGAGCAGTACTTC. Amino acids: CASRWRGGAIDEQYF. J is TRBJ2-7 and V is TRBV7-2; TRBD2 agrees at 9 bases. CDR1 is SGHTA, CDR2 FQGNSA, per germline. Losses at the gene ends were 6 bases for V and 5 bases for J; bases not matched to a gene: 11. The CDR3 has 15 residues. The full variable domain, rest sourced from reference TRBV7-2 and TRBJ2-7, is GAGVSQSPSNKVTEKGKDVELRCDPISGHTALYWYRQSLGQGLEFLIYFQGNSAPDKSGLPSDRFSAERTGGSVSTLTIQRTQQEDSAVYLCASRWRGGAIDEQYFGPGTRLTVT.

J is TRBJ2-1 and V is TRBV7-2; 9 bases map to TRBD1. The J segment lost 4 bases and the V segment lost 1 base, leaving 8 bases of the junction unmatched. The CDR3 spans 17 residues. In germline, CDR1 is SGHTA, CDR2 FQGNSA. CDR3 residues: CASSLGAGTGPYNEQFF. DNA for the CDR3: TGTGCCAGCAGCTTAGGGGCCGGGACAGGGCCATACAATGAGCAGTTCTTC.

By sample share, this clone is medium-sized (0.01 to 0.1%). The rearrangement links TRBV7-9 to TRBJ2-5; TRBD1 is a possible D gene (6 bases). The germline gives CDR1 SEHNR, CDR2 FQNEAQ (reference sequence). The CDR3 has 13 amino acids. With 5 bases removed from V and 4 bases from J, the gap between germline ends came to 11 bases. The CDR3 sequence is CASSRQVGETQYF. The DNA of the CDR3 is TGTGCCAGCAGCCGACAGGTCGGAGAGACCCAGTACTTC.

This chain uses TRBV10-3 with TRBJ1-1, with 7 bases fitting TRBD1. Germline V gene lookup returns CDR1 ENHRY and CDR2 SYGVKD. This CDR3 region has 16 residues. V trimming: 7 bases; J trimming: 0 bases; junction bases outside the gene matches: 11. The CDR3 reads CAITPGQDALNTEAFF. The CDR3 DNA follows: TGTGCCATCACCCCTGGACAGGACGCCCTGAACACTGAAGCTTTCTTT.

The chain recombines TRBV7-9 with TRBJ2-3; the D call may be TRBD1 or TRBD2 (6 bases each). Germline V gene sequence: CDR1 SEHNR, CDR2 FQNEAQ (reference sequence). CDR3 length equals 15 residues. Deletions cut 4 bases from V and 5 bases from J, with 16 bases between. The CDR3 region has the DNA TGTGCCAGCAGCTCCCGGGGGCCCCACCGAGATACGCAGTATTTT. This encodes CASSSRGPHRDTQYF.

This sequence joins TRBV7-2 and TRBJ2-3; tentative D call: TRBD1 (5 bases). CDR1 and CDR2 (germline): SGHTA, FQGNSA. V lost 5 bases and J lost 4, with 10 bases in between. The CDR3 consists of 13 residues. The CDR3 region has the DNA TGTGCCAGCAGCCTTGCAGGGCCAGATACGCAGTATTTT. Its protein product is CASSLAGPDTQYF.

A single count supports this clone. The chain carries TRBV27 and TRBJ1-5; D is unclear. The CDR3 is 15 amino acids. Germline CDR1 and CDR2: MNHEY and SMNVEV (reference sequence). V gave up 4 bases and J gave up 3 bases, with 13 bases separating them. The CDR3 DNA is TGTGCCAGCAGTTCCCATTCGGGTGACAATCAGCCCCAGCATTTT. This encodes CASSSHSGDNQPQHF.

The chain employs TRBV5-1 and TRBJ1-1; TRBD1 aligns across 8 bases. The CDR3 sequence is 18 residues long. Trimming took 4 bases from V and 1 from J; bases not matched to a gene: 15. Per the germline V gene, CDR1 is SGHRS and CDR2 is YFSETQ. The CDR3 loop is CASSPMGGRGLSNTEAFF. In DNA, the CDR3 is TGCGCCAGCAGCCCTATGGGGGGCAGGGGGCTATCGAACACTGAAGCTTTCTTT.

In its sample, this clone was seen once. The chain joins TRBV4-3 to TRBJ2-2; perhaps TRBD1 as D (6 bases). V lost 4 bases and J lost 8, with 11 bases in between. The CDR3 loop spans 13 amino acids. The V gene's germline CDR1 is LGHNA and CDR2 YSLEER. CDR3 DNA sequence: TGCGCCAGCAGCCCTTACAGGGATGGGGAGCTGTTTTTT. The encoded protein is CASSPYRDGELFF.

The chain uses TRBV18 and TRBJ1-3; no firm D call. Trimming stripped 0 bases from V and 0 bases from J, with 6 bases between. The CDR3 has 15 amino acids. Germline V gives CDR1 KGHSH, CDR2 LQKENI. The chain's CDR3 is CASSPPRISGNTIYF. The CDR3 DNA follows: TGTGCCAGCTCACCACCACGGATCTCTGGAAACACCATATATTTT.

The rearrangement joins TRBV18 to TRBJ1-1, with D maybe TRBD1 (5 bases). V was clipped by 5 bases and J by 1 base, with 11 bases between them. The CDR3 has 14 amino acids. CDR1 and CDR2 (germline): KGHSH, LQKENI. DNA of the CDR3: TGTGCCAGCTCATCGACGGGGCGGAACACTGAAGCTTTCTTT. Translating gives CASSSTGRNTEAFF.

The chain has TRBV7-2 and TRBJ1-2; D is possibly TRBD1 (6 bases). The CDR3 sequence is 17 residues long. V was shortened by 7 bases and J by 2 bases, with 23 bases between the two germline ends. Germline V lookup: CDR1 SGHTA, CDR2 FQGNSA. CDR3 sequence (DNA): TGTGCCAGCACTAGGGGGGGTTGGGGTAAGACCAACTATGGCTACACCTTC. Protein sequence: CASTRGGWGKTNYGYTF.

The chain uses TRBV29-1 and TRBJ2-3, with D maybe TRBD2 (6 bases). The CDR3 contains 13 residues. Trimming removed 4 bases from V and 5 bases from J, with 13 bases in between. Germline V gives CDR1 SQVTM, CDR2 ANQGSEA. As DNA, the CDR3 is TGCAGCGTTGTTGGGGGGAGGAAAGATACGCAGTATTTT. It is translated as CSVVGGRKDTQYF.